This T cell receptor beta chain was retrieved from a study of identical twins. CDR3 length: 15 amino acids. Study-wide results and limits: Fewer insertions characterized abundant cord blood beta clonotypes, whereas memory repertoires showed none. Out-of-frame alpha sequences shared by twins were enriched for low generation probability.

TCRdb re-called the 5' RACE reads with MiXCR, one entry per CDR3 protein. Of around 490,000 distinct CDR3 sequences listed, 20% to 25% were seen once; the top ten hold about 0.5%. As regards this clonotype: The antigen remains unidentified.

In addition, the sample was reused for a study of yellow fever vaccine responses in identical twins. That report notes: Twins' vaccine T cell responses were reported to seem partly convergent and partly personalized.

This TCR came from a young woman in good health. Sequences were obtained from CD4+ T cells sorted from blood. The rearrangement links TRBV12-2 to TRBJ1-1; the tabulated D call, TRBD1, remains unverified against the DNA. TRBV12-2 is a pseudogene segment. The CDR3: CASRLAQGIHTEAFF. CDR3 DNA sequence: TGTGCAAGTCGCTTAGCGCAGGGGATTCACACTGAAGCTTTCTTT.